This passage covers 5 T cell receptor beta chains from one sample sequenced in a study of T cell responses to AZD1222 COVID-19 vaccine. This table comes from immunoSEQ multiplex PCR, and its TCRdb copy is limited to in-frame clones, with some not included. The sample carries approximately 150,000 clones, 85% to 90% recorded once. The sample here was peripheral blood, taken 28 days after the second AZD1222 dose. The receptors were sampled from an adult who received the AZD1222 COVID-19 vaccine.

This clone was picked up a small number of times. V and J are TRBV19 and TRBJ1-6, with TRBD1 identical over 11 bases. Trimming took 9 bases from V and 4 from J; bases not matched to a gene: 11. The V gene's germline CDR1 is LNHDA and CDR2 SQIVND (reference sequence). The CDR3 spans 17 residues. The CDR3 nucleotides are TGTGCCAGCACGGACAGGGGGCGCGGGAGTTATAATTCACCCCTCCACTTT. The encoded protein is CASTDRGRGSYNSPLHF.

The chain carries TRBV18 and TRBJ1-4, with D perhaps matching TRBD1 (5 bases). The length of the CDR3 is 15 residues. CDR1 is KGHSH and CDR2 is LQKENI in the germline V gene. The ends were cut back, 6 bases at V and 1 base at J, with 12 bases in the middle. Here the CDR3 reads CASSRDGKTNEKLFF. CDR3 nucleotides: TGTGCCAGCTCCCGGGACGGAAAAACTAATGAAAAACTGTTTTTT.

The chain couples TRBV9 to TRBJ2-5; 9 bases fit TRBD1. Looked up from germline, CDR1 is SGDLS and CDR2 is YYNGEE. V lost 4 bases and J lost 6; bases outside the gene matches: 10. The CDR3 is made up of 15 amino acids. The CDR3 coding sequence is TGTGCCAGCAGCCCCTCCGGGACAGGGACCCAGACCCAGTACTTC. Translation: CASSPSGTGTQTQYF.

This rearrangement joins TRBV5-1 to TRBJ2-1, with no clear D. Germline loops: CDR1 SGHRS, CDR2 YFSETQ. The CDR3 has 15 amino acids. The V gene lost 0 bases and the J gene lost 3 bases, with 10 bases spanning the gap. CDR3 residues: CASSLGTPSYNEQFF. CDR3 sequence (DNA): TGCGCCAGCAGCTTGGGGACCCCGAGCTACAATGAGCAGTTCTTC.

This chain links TRBV19 with TRBJ1-5; D ambiguous. Germline CDR1 is LNHDA and CDR2 is SQIVND (reference sequence). CDR3 size: 15 residues. The V and J ends lost 6 bases and 6 bases respectively, with 18 bases between them. DNA of the CDR3: TGTGCCAGTAGCCTTAGGTGGGGAGAACGTCAGCCCCAGCATTTT. Residues: CASSLRWGERQPQHF. Looking up the rest from reference TRBV19 and TRBJ1-5 gives the full variable domain: DGGITQSPKYLFRKEGQNVTLSCEQNLNHDAMYWYRQDPGQGLRLIYYSQIVNDFQKGDIAEGYSVSREKKESFPLTVTSAQKNPTAFYLCASSLRWGERQPQHFGDGTRLSIL.